This TCR beta chain was profiled in a study of blood T cell repertoires in COVID-19. Study in general: Acute-phase and convalescent COVID-19 samples originated in the United States, Italy and Spain. The analysed material was cDNA or gDNA that came from T cells, B-cell-depleted T cells, or PBMCs.

This CDR3 spans 19 amino acids. Per the original methods: Reference gene primer amplification gave estimated nucleated cell counts. Profiling relied on immunoSEQ multiplex PCR, and the TCRdb table lists in-frame clones only, not all of them. V and J calls plus clone size are reproduced from that table; the DNA served to infer D and trimming. The sample yields 40,000 to 65,000 clones, 86% seen once. The rearrangement joins TRBV21-1 to TRBJ2-3; the D call of TRBD1 is as the table states it, not checked on the DNA. TRBV21-1 is termed a pseudogene. The sequenced sample was peripheral blood. The sequence was collected from an elderly man with acute or convalescent COVID-19. The CDR3 DNA reads TGTGCCAGCTTGAGCAGAGACGTGGGGGCCCCCGGCGTTGCAGATACGCAGTATTTT. The encoded protein is CASLSRDVGAPGVADTQYF.